One and the same sample provided the 25 T cell receptor beta chains below, sequenced in a study of radiotherapy plus CTLA-4 blockade in lung cancer. Repertoires were generated with immunoSEQ multiplex PCR, while TCRdb's copy carries only in-frame clones and drops some. The sample includes about 88,000 clones, roughly 70% seen only once; the top ten take around an eighth. The sample in question was peripheral blood, obtained from a patient treated with radiotherapy plus ipilimumab. Source of these receptors: a human donor with non-small cell lung cancer that progressed on radiotherapy plus ipilimumab.

This sequence joins TRBV29-1 and TRBJ2-7, with 8 bases that match TRBD1. There are 13 residues in the CDR3. The junction had 3 bases not matched to a gene; V was cut back by 5 bases and J by 0 bases. In germline, CDR1 is SQVTM, CDR2 ANQGSEA. As DNA, the CDR3 is TGCAGCGTTCGGGACAGGAGCTCCTACGAGCAGTACTTC. This codes for CSVRDRSSYEQYF.

V and J are TRBV9 and TRBJ2-1, with 8 positions matching TRBD2. Germline CDR1 reads SGDLS; CDR2 reads YYNGEE. The CDR3 runs to 15 residues. V shed 0 bases and J 9 bases; nucleotides not matched to a gene: 8. The CDR3 region is CASSVVISGTGEQFF. The CDR3 DNA is TGTGCCAGCAGCGTAGTTATTAGCGGGACCGGTGAGCAGTTCTTC.

The chain uses TRBV20-1 and TRBJ1-2; a weak D match, TRBD1 (5 bases). The CDR3 spans 11 residues. CDR1 is DFQATT, CDR2 SNEGSKA, per germline (reference sequence). V shed 6 bases and J shed 4 bases, with 9 bases lying between them. CDR3 in DNA: TGCAGTGCAACGGGACTCTATGGCTACACCTTC. This encodes CSATGLYGYTF.

J is TRBJ2-2 and V is TRBV10-2; D remains unclear. The V and J ends lost 6 bases and 3 bases respectively, with 5 bases between them. There are 12 residues in the CDR3. Per the germline V gene, CDR1 is WSHSY and CDR2 is SAAADI. This CDR3 reads CASSADTGELFF. The DNA of the CDR3 is TGCGCCAGCAGCGCCGACACCGGGGAGCTGTTTTTT.

This clone was observed a few times. CDR3 nucleotide sequence: TGTGCCAGCAGTCAGGGAAACTATGGCTACACCTTC. Amino acids: CASSQGNYGYTF. The chain links TRBV6-1 to TRBJ1-2, with a weak D call TRBD1 (5 bases). V lost 5 bases to trimming and J lost 2 bases, with 6 bases between them. CDR3 length: 12 amino acids. The V gene's germline CDR1 is MNHNS and CDR2 SASEGT.

The chain combines TRBV28 with TRBJ1-1; a weak D match, TRBD1 (5 bases). V was pared by 5 bases and J by 3 bases, with 13 bases between. CDR3 length equals 14 residues. Germline loops: CDR1 MDHEN, CDR2 SYDVKM. CDR3 protein: CASSPWGRYTEAFF. The CDR3 DNA is TGTGCCAGCAGTCCCTGGGGCCGGTACACTGAAGCTTTCTTT.

About this clone: The junction shows a germline mismatch at one end, possibly a read error. The chain employs TRBV7-7 and TRBJ1-5; tentative D call: TRBD1 (5 bases). Germline loops: CDR1 SSHAT, CDR2 FNYEAQ (reference sequence). The CDR3 totals 15 residues. The chain's CDR3 is CASSRDSYSNQPQHF. Here the CDR3 DNA reads TGTGCTAGCAGCCGAGACAGTTATAGCAATCAGCCCCAGCATTTT.

The chain couples TRBV9 to TRBJ2-1; TRBD2 matches at 11 bases. The germline V gene has CDR1 SGDLS and CDR2 YYNGEE. The CDR3 has 15 amino acids. V was clipped by 4 bases and J by 9 bases; unmatched bases: 9. In DNA form, the CDR3 reads TGTGCCAGCAGCCCCTGGGCTAGCGGGGGGTCTGAGCAGTTCTTC. Encoded protein: CASSPWASGGSEQFF.

The genes are TRBV5-6 and TRBJ2-1; D gene uncertain. The V gene's germline CDR1 is SGHDT and CDR2 YYEEEE. The length of the CDR3 is 13 residues. V lost 4 bases to trimming and J lost 8 bases, with 13 bases between them. CDR3 DNA sequence: TGTGCCAGCAGCCATGGCCGCTCGGATGAGCAGTTCTTC. Amino acids: CASSHGRSDEQFF.

This clone showed up just once. The J gene is TRBJ2-6, the V gene TRBV7-3; D may be TRBD1 or TRBD2 (5 bases each). The CDR3 is made up of 18 amino acids. Between the trimmed V and J ends, which lost 5 bases and 4 bases, there was a span of 21 bases. Per germline, CDR1 SGHTA and CDR2 FQGTGA. In DNA form, the CDR3 reads TGTGCCAGCAGCCCCTCCGGGACCCCGGGGAGAGGGGCCAACGTCCTGACTTTC. This translates into CASSPSGTPGRGANVLTF.

V usage is TRBV27 and J usage is TRBJ2-3; D unclear. Germline V lookup: CDR1 MNHEY, CDR2 SMNVEV (reference sequence). This CDR3 is 12 amino acids long. V was cut by 5 bases and J by 5 bases, with 8 bases left in between. The CDR3 DNA follows: TGTGCCAGCAGTGGGTCCGGAGATACGCAGTATTTT. This gives the protein CASSGSGDTQYF.

This clone was observed a few times. The chain links TRBV5-1 to TRBJ1-3, with D unclear. Deletions cut 0 bases from V and 0 bases from J, with 10 bases between. The CDR3 has 16 amino acids. Germline V gene sequence: CDR1 SGHRS, CDR2 YFSETQ. CDR3 coding DNA: TGCGCCAGCAGCTTGGTCTCGACCTTCTCTGGAAACACCATATATTTT. Amino acid sequence: CASSLVSTFSGNTIYF.

J is TRBJ1-5 and V is TRBV5-1; TRBD1 aligns across 7 bases. With 0 bases clipped from V and 2 bases from J, the junction kept 2 bases outside the gene matches. This CDR3 has 15 residues. Germline assignment: CDR1 SGHRS and CDR2 YFSETQ. The CDR3 loop is CASSLEGQGNQPQHF. CDR3 nucleotides: TGCGCCAGCAGCTTGGAAGGACAGGGCAATCAGCCCCAGCATTTT.

The rearrangement joins TRBV29-1 to TRBJ2-3; TRBD1 agrees at 11 bases. This CDR3 comprises 15 residues. Trimming took 0 bases from V and 6 from J; bases not matched to a gene: 5. Germline V lookup: CDR1 SQVTM, CDR2 ANQGSEA. The DNA of the CDR3 is TGCAGCGTTGAAGACGGGACAGGGGGGGCCGATACGCAGTATTTT. The encoded protein is CSVEDGTGGADTQYF.

The J gene is TRBJ2-2, the V gene TRBV11-2; 10 bases line up with TRBD2. V shed 3 bases, J shed 4 bases, and the junction held 2 bases outside the gene matches. The length of the CDR3 is 15 residues. Per germline, CDR1 SGHAT and CDR2 FQNNGV. In DNA, the CDR3 is TGTGCCAGCAGCTTTACTAGCGGGGCCACCGGGGAGCTGTTTTTT. As protein: CASSFTSGATGELFF.

This rearrangement joins TRBV13 to TRBJ1-1; tentatively, D is TRBD1 (6 bases). Germline V lookup: CDR1 PRHDT, CDR2 FYEKMQ (reference sequence). V lost 1 base, J lost 0 bases, and 9 bases lay in between. This CDR3 has 15 amino acids. The CDR3 loop is CASSLEGVMNTEAFF. The CDR3 bases are TGTGCCAGCAGCTTAGAGGGGGTGATGAACACTGAAGCTTTCTTT. Complete variable domain (other parts from reference TRBV13 and TRBJ1-1): AAGVIQSPRHLIKEKRETATLKCYPIPRHDTVYWYQQGPGQDPQFLISFYEKMQSDKGSIPDRFSAQQFSDYHSELNMSSLELGDSALYFCASSLEGVMNTEAFFGQGTRLTVV.

The chain is built from TRBV11-2 and TRBJ2-2; TRBD1 might be the D (5 bases). Trimming stripped 1 base from V and 3 bases from J, with 9 bases between. Per germline, CDR1 SGHAT and CDR2 FQNNGV. The CDR3 runs 15 residues. CDR3 protein: CASSLVGPDTGELFF. Written as DNA, the CDR3 is TGTGCCAGCAGCTTAGTGGGGCCAGACACCGGGGAGCTGTTTTTT.

The chain uses TRBV18 and TRBJ1-4, with 7 positions matching TRBD1. With V trimmed by 4 bases and J by 4 bases, 6 bases remained unmatched. The length of the CDR3 is 15 residues. Germline V CDR1 and CDR2: KGHSH, LQKENI. Here the CDR3 reads CASSRRGRDNEKLFF. CDR3 bases: TGTGCCAGCTCACGAAGGGGGCGGGATAATGAAAAACTGTTTTTT.

This chain joins TRBV10-2 and TRBJ1-2; 7 bases agree with TRBD1. Losses at the gene ends were 5 bases for V and 6 bases for J; bases not matched to a gene: 6. This CDR3 is 13 amino acids long. Germline V gene sequence: CDR1 WSHSY, CDR2 SAAADI. CDR3: CASSRGTVDGYTF. The DNA of the CDR3 is TGCGCCAGCAGTCGTGGGACAGTAGATGGCTACACCTTC.

The gene calls are TRBV5-1 and TRBJ2-1; 8 bases fit TRBD2. From germline, CDR1 is SGHRS and CDR2 YFSETQ. After removal of 7 bases from V and 2 bases from J, the junction contained 8 bases not matched to a gene. The CDR3 sequence is 15 residues long. This CDR3 reads CASSVGGGTYNEQFF. The CDR3 DNA reads TGCGCCAGCTCCGTCGGGGGGGGCACCTACAATGAGCAGTTCTTC.

This chain links TRBV5-1 with TRBJ2-7; D might be TRBD2 (6 bases). The ends were cut back, 7 bases at V and 6 bases at J, with 20 bases in the middle. Germline CDR1 reads SGHRS; CDR2 reads YFSETQ. The CDR3 runs 14 residues. The CDR3 DNA is TGCGCCAGCCGAGAGACGGACTATTCTCCCGAGCAGTACTTC. This translates into CASRETDYSPEQYF.

The CDR3 bases are TGTGCCAGCAGTTCGGACAGGGGAGTATTGGGGGAAAAACTGTTTTTT. This encodes CASSSDRGVLGEKLFF. The V and J genes are TRBV28 and TRBJ1-4; TRBD1 agrees at 9 bases. The CDR3 loop spans 16 amino acids. V lost 4 bases to trimming and J lost 8 bases; unmatched junction nucleotides: 11. Germline assignment: CDR1 MDHEN and CDR2 SYDVKM.

V and J are TRBV7-9 and TRBJ2-7; unclear D gene. The V gene's germline CDR1 is SEHNR and CDR2 FQNEAQ (reference sequence). The CDR3 is 13 residues long. V lost 3 bases and J 2 bases, leaving 8 bases between the germline ends. The CDR3 sequence is CASSFKGAYEQYF. Here the CDR3 DNA reads TGTGCCAGCAGCTTCAAAGGAGCCTACGAGCAGTACTTC.

The chain links TRBV4-1 to TRBJ2-1; TRBD1 is a possible D gene (5 bases). V lost 0 bases to trimming and J lost 2 bases, with 14 bases between them. Germline V gene data show CDR1 as MGHRA and CDR2 as YSYEKL. The CDR3 spans 17 residues. CDR3 in amino acids: CASSQDGATLPYNEQFF. The CDR3 coding sequence is TGCGCCAGCAGCCAAGATGGGGCCACGCTCCCCTACAATGAGCAGTTCTTC.

CDR3 nucleotide sequence: TGCGCCAGCAGCCGAACACAGACAGGGGGCTTCTACGAGCAGTACTTC. Protein: CASSRTQTGGFYEQYF. V gene TRBV4-3 combines with J gene TRBJ2-7; the match to TRBD1 covers 10 bases. The junction had 9 bases not matched to a gene; V was cut back by 4 bases and J by 3 bases. The length of the CDR3 is 16 residues. CDR1 and CDR2 (germline): LGHNA, YSLEER.